This TCR beta chain derives from a study of cytomegalovirus exposure and HLA in healthy donors. Findings of the study overall: Associated with cytomegalovirus, according to the listing, were 150 to 200 TCR beta chains. The authors confirmed in vitro that a few CMV-associated chains were specific for CMV antigens.

From germline, CDR1 is LNHDA and CDR2 SQIVND (reference sequence). This CDR3 has 11 amino acids. The V end was cut by 1 base, the J end by 9 bases, with 4 bases between. PCR used 60 Vbeta primers and 13 Jbeta primers. Produced via immunoSEQ multiplex PCR; TCRdb's table is partial and in-frame only. Of roughly 150,000 clones in the sample, roughly 70% were seen once. In the case of this clone: Its antigen is unidentified.

The chain carries TRBV19 and TRBJ1-5; D gene ambiguous. This sequence was found in a male donor in good health and CMV-seronegative. Sequenced material: PBMCs. This CDR3 reads CASSIGGPQHF. Written as DNA, the CDR3 is TGTGCCAGTAGTATAGGAGGGCCCCAGCATTTT.